This TCR beta chain was identified in a study of blood T cell repertoires in COVID-19 (dated by TCRdb to the early 2020s). Some background on the complete study: Collaborator samples came from the United States, Italy and Spain and covered acute and convalescent phases of COVID-19. The dataset comprised deeply sampled blood TCRbeta repertoires from subjects exposed to, actively infected with, or recovered from COVID-19. Where available, HLA class I and class II types were taken from metadata supplied by the sample provider and were not determined by assay-based typing. Samples were obtained from the ongoing ImmuneRACE study (first 160 participants) and from 950 to 1,500 subjects provided by 6 global collaborators. The repertoires were released in a freely available public database meant as a resource for research on the immune response to SARS-CoV-2. The sample metadata nearly always contained a de-identified subject ID, COVID-19 status, age in years and sex. The material from the prospective study consisted of cDNA or gDNA derived from T cells, B-cell-depleted T cells, or PBMCs.

For this clone: Its antigen is not yet known. Nothing much larger sits one base from this clone, and base qualities are not available.

Overall study results and their limits: How much clinical and demographic metadata was included differed by source and by participant, and the metadata was provided uncurated.

TCRbeta CDR3 regions were amplified from genomic DNA using the immunoSEQ Assay, a bias-controlled multiplex PCR. The study's own analysis went as follows. The number of nucleated cells in each sample was estimated from the amplification of reference gene primers within the assay. To quantify the absolute abundance of each unique TCRbeta CDR3 rearrangement, sequence reads were collapsed and filtered. Productive Simpson clonality was computed per sample as the square root of Simpson's diversity index over productive rearrangements. TCRdb holds this immuneACCESS table with in-frame rearrangements only. Some clones are missing; in checked studies, unresolved V genes explain under half, and the rest has no known cause. V and J calls and clone size follow that table, whereas D and trimming were derived from the DNA. Here the sample has 150,000 to 200,000 clones; 88% occur a single time. The top ten constitute approximately 4% of the sample.

The collaborating institutions used their own protocols to collect whole blood in K2EDTA tubes. For TCRbeta analysis, collaborators shipped samples in one of three forms: frozen whole blood, isolated PBMCs, or DNA extracted from either of those sample types. The CDR3, cysteine through phenylalanine, is 15 amino acids long. Solely the CDR3 DNA is kept, with 45 bases framed from the first base. Trimming takes 3 bases off V and 12 bases off J; junction bases not matched to a gene: 9. Looking up the germline V gene yields CDR1 SGDLS and CDR2 YYNGEE. Source material: peripheral blood. The TCR comes from a human donor in a cohort sampled during active COVID-19. Recombination connected TRBV9 to TRBJ2-1; 13 junctional bases match TRBD2. The CDR3 region reads CASSGGTSGARVQFF. In nucleotides, the sequence is TGTGCCAGCAGCGGAGGGACTAGCGGGGCTCGGGTGCAGTTCTTC.